A single sample gave rise to the 29 T cell receptor beta chains below, sequenced in a study of shared clonotypes between healthy human individuals. Data came from immunoSEQ multiplex PCR; TCRdb stores just in-frame clones and leaves some out. The table includes 2 million to 2.5 million clones, more than 85% detected once. The material sequenced was naive CD4+ T cells from PBMCs. Subset denoted: CD45RA+ positively selected. Receptors were obtained from a man younger than 35 in good health. Some clones in this sample may be carry-over from other donors' samples.

The chain uses TRBV7-2 and TRBJ2-5; D remains unclear. Germline V CDR1 and CDR2: SGHTA, FQGNSA. The CDR3 totals 12 residues. V gave up 8 bases and J gave up 4 bases, with 11 bases separating them. CDR3 nucleotides: TGTGCCAGCGCACGTTCTGCAGAGACCCAGTACTTC. This translates into CASARSAETQYF.

This clone has just one count. The chain uses TRBV28 and TRBJ1-4; D may be TRBD1 (5 bases). Germline V CDR1 and CDR2: MDHEN, SYDVKM. V shed 4 bases and J shed 4 bases, with 16 bases lying between them. This CDR3 comprises 16 residues. The CDR3 nucleotides are TGTGCCAGCAGTTCTCGAGGACACGTCGATAATGAAAAACTGTTTTTT. Its translation is CASSSRGHVDNEKLFF.

This clone was observed once. The chain combines TRBV15 with TRBJ2-5; TRBD2 matches 7 bases. Looked up from germline, CDR1 is LNHNV and CDR2 is YYDKDF (reference sequence). The CDR3 totals 14 residues. The junction had 6 bases not matched to a gene; V was cut back by 3 bases and J by 5 bases. CDR3 nucleotide sequence: TGTGCCACCAGCAGGGGGGGGGATTCTGAGACCCAGTACTTC. This gives the protein CATSRGGDSETQYF.

The chain uses TRBV6-5 and TRBJ1-2, with 7 bases aligning to TRBD1. CDR1 is MNHEY and CDR2 is SVGAGI in the germline V gene. The J segment lost 2 bases and the V segment lost 4 bases, leaving 7 bases of the junction unmatched. CDR3 length: 15 residues. The CDR3 DNA reads TGTGCCAGCAGTTTAACAGGGGTGGCGAACTATGGCTACACCTTC. Translated: CASSLTGVANYGYTF.

The V gene is TRBV28, the J gene TRBJ2-7; TRBD2 matches at 8 bases. The length of the CDR3 is 15 residues. The V segment lost 6 bases and the J segment 2 bases; nucleotides outside the gene matches: 9. The germline CDR1 and CDR2 sequences are MDHEN and SYDVKM. The CDR3 region has the DNA TGTGCCAGCAGCCTTGCCGGGAGGGCCCCCTACGAGCAGTACTTC. This gives the protein CASSLAGRAPYEQYF.

The rearrangement links TRBV5-1 to TRBJ2-7; 8 bases match TRBD2. Germline trimming cut 1 base from V and 9 bases from J; bases unmatched to any gene: 12. The CDR3 is made up of 15 amino acids. Germline CDR1 SGHRS, CDR2 YFSETQ. The CDR3 DNA reads as TGCGCCAGCAGCTTGACCCTCCGGGGGGCGGGAGGGCAGTACTTC. It is translated as CASSLTLRGAGGQYF.

Turning to this clone: The missing conserved phenylalanine or tryptophan at the end of this CDR3 makes a read error likely. It is unclear where the CDR3 begins or ends on the DNA, so no DNA is shown, and the CDR3 is as TCRdb lists it. This chain uses TRBV11-3 with TRBJ1-2. The CDR3 extends over 8 residues, inclusive of both ends. The germline V gene encodes CDR1 SGHNT and CDR2 YENEEA. The CDR3 here is CASSLKVS.

This chain uses TRBV30 with TRBJ1-4; D unresolved. The germline CDR1 and CDR2 sequences are GTSNPN and SVGIG (reference sequence). V was pared by 0 bases and J by 2 bases, with 7 bases between. The CDR3 loop spans 14 amino acids. DNA of the CDR3: TGTGCCTGGAGTGTAATAAGGACTAATGAAAAACTGTTTTTT. It specifies CAWSVIRTNEKLFF.

Regarding this clone: Other DNA sequences in the same sample also yield this CDR3. The gene calls are TRBV6-6 and TRBJ1-5; D is ambiguous. V lost 8 bases to trimming and J lost 4 bases, with 12 bases between them. This CDR3 comprises 13 residues. From germline, CDR1 is MNHNY and CDR2 SVGAGI (reference sequence). CDR3 amino acids: CASSGVSNQPQHF. In DNA form, the CDR3 reads TGTGCCAGCTCAGGAGTTTCAAATCAGCCCCAGCATTTT.

As to this clone: Within the sample, other DNA sequences also encode this same CDR3. This rearrangement joins TRBV5-1 to TRBJ1-5, with D perhaps matching TRBD1 (5 bases). Germline V gives CDR1 SGHRS, CDR2 YFSETQ. This CDR3 has 12 residues. V lost 2 bases, J lost 7 bases, and 7 bases lay in between. The CDR3 here is CASSFEGQPQHF. The DNA of the CDR3 is TGCGCCAGCAGCTTTGAGGGGCAGCCCCAGCATTTT.

The chain combines TRBV29-1 with TRBJ1-2; unclear D gene. The germline V and J ends were trimmed by 6 bases and 8 bases, with 13 bases remaining between them. Germline V lookup: CDR1 SQVTM, CDR2 ANQGSEA. The CDR3 is 11 amino acids. The DNA of the CDR3 is TGCAGCGTCTACTCAGTGGCCGGCTACACCTTC. Translated: CSVYSVAGYTF.

V gene TRBV21-1 combines with J gene TRBJ2-6; the D call in the table, TRBD1, was not verified against the DNA. TRBV21-1 is deemed a pseudogene. The CDR3 extends over 21 amino acids. CDR3 sequence reads: CASNGGGDSDASYSGANVLTF. DNA for the CDR3: TGTGCCAGCAACGGGGGCGGGGACAGCGATGCTTCTTACTCTGGGGCCAACGTCCTGACTTTC.

This clone was counted between two and nine times. The same CDR3 can be traced to other DNA sequences in this sample. The chain links TRBV27 to TRBJ1-2; D gene unclear. The length of the CDR3 is 13 residues. Germline V gene lookup returns CDR1 MNHEY and CDR2 SMNVEV (reference sequence). Trimming pared 3 bases from V and 8 bases from J, leaving 13 bases between. CDR3 in amino acids: CASSLTGLGGYTF. DNA for the CDR3: TGTGCCAGCAGTTTGACGGGTTTGGGCGGCTACACCTTC.

The V gene is TRBV7-7, the J gene TRBJ2-2; D is undetermined. V lost 3 bases and J 1 base, leaving 3 bases between the germline ends. The length of the CDR3 is 13 residues. The germline V gene encodes CDR1 SSHAT and CDR2 FNYEAQ (reference sequence). This CDR3 is CASSFVNTGELFF. The CDR3 nucleotides read TGTGCCAGCAGCTTTGTGAACACCGGGGAGCTGTTTTTT. The complete variable domain, with remaining parts taken from reference TRBV7-7 and TRBJ2-2, reads GAGVSQSPRYKVTKRGQDVTLRCDPISSHATLYWYQQALGQGPEFLTYFNYEAQPDKSGLPSDRFSAERPEGSISTLTIQRTEQRDSAMYRCASSFVNTGELFFGEGSRLTVL.

This chain connects TRBV5-1 to TRBJ2-3; TRBD2 aligns across 7 bases. Germline CDR1 reads SGHRS; CDR2 reads YFSETQ. The CDR3 covers 15 residues. V shed 4 bases, J shed 0 bases, and the junction held 5 bases outside the gene matches. Written as DNA, the CDR3 is TGCGCCAGCAGCGAGTCGACTAGCAGCACAGATACGCAGTATTTT. Translating it yields CASSESTSSTDTQYF. The variable domain in full, with the rest retrieved from reference TRBV5-1 and TRBJ2-3, is KAGVTQTPRYLIKTRGQQVTLSCSPISGHRSVSWYQQTPGQGLQFLFEYFSETQRNKGNFPGRFSGRQFSNSRSEMNVSTLELGDSALYLCASSESTSSTDTQYFGPGTRLTVL.

The V gene is TRBV28, the J gene TRBJ1-4, with D tentatively TRBD1 (5 bases). This CDR3 contains 15 residues. The germline V and J ends were trimmed by 8 bases and 3 bases, with 16 bases remaining between them. Germline loops: CDR1 MDHEN, CDR2 SYDVKM. This chain's CDR3 is CASCTPGGANEKLFF. The CDR3 DNA reads TGTGCCAGCTGTACGCCCGGGGGAGCTAATGAAAAACTGTTTTTT.

The rearrangement uses TRBV11-3 and TRBJ2-1, with D perhaps matching TRBD2 (5 bases). Germline V lookup: CDR1 SGHNT, CDR2 YENEEA. Trimming removed 5 bases from V and 7 bases from J, with 9 bases in between. The CDR3 spans 12 residues. The CDR3 DNA is TGTGCCAGCAGCCGGACGGGGAATGAGCAGTTCTTC. It encodes CASSRTGNEQFF.

The chain combines TRBV18 with TRBJ1-2; TRBD1 is a possible D gene (5 bases). Per the germline V gene, CDR1 is KGHSH and CDR2 is LQKENI. The ends were cut back, 2 bases at V and 2 bases at J, with 9 bases in the middle. The CDR3 runs 14 residues. CDR3 nucleotides: TGTGCCAGCTCACCAGGGGGGAAAAACTATGGCTACACCTTC. Amino acid sequence: CASSPGGKNYGYTF.

In regard to this clone: Other DNA variants within this sample encode the same CDR3. The chain recombines TRBV2 with TRBJ2-1, with D unclear. The CDR3 length is 14 residues. CDR1 and CDR2 from the germline V gene are SNHLY and FYNNEI. The V gene lost 3 bases and the J gene lost 0 bases, with 6 bases spanning the gap. The CDR3 loop is CASSERSSYNEQFF. CDR3 sequence (DNA): TGTGCCAGCAGTGAGCGTTCCTCCTACAATGAGCAGTTCTTC.

As for this clone: Other DNA sequences within the sample encode an identical CDR3. The J gene is TRBJ2-3, the V gene TRBV7-3; D is tentatively TRBD1 or TRBD2 (7 bases each). Trimming took 3 bases from V and 4 from J, leaving 11 bases between them. Per the germline V gene, CDR1 is SGHTA and CDR2 is FQGTGA. The CDR3 has 14 residues. The CDR3 loop is CASSFAGGADTQYF. The DNA for the CDR3 is TGTGCCAGCAGCTTCGCAGGGGGGGCAGATACGCAGTATTTT.

The chain uses TRBV6-1 and TRBJ2-5, with D unclear. V gave up 7 bases and J gave up 4 bases, with 16 bases separating them. The CDR3 totals 14 residues. Germline V gene sequence: CDR1 MNHNS, CDR2 SASEGT. The CDR3 DNA sequence: TGTGCCAGCACCCCGCGGTGGCAGCGAGAGACCCAGTACTTC. Amino acid sequence: CASTPRWQRETQYF.

The CDR3 sequence: CASSPPSEGNEKLFF. In nucleotides, the CDR3 is TGTGCCAGCTCACCTCCGTCAGAGGGTAATGAAAAACTGTTTTTT. This chain uses TRBV18 with TRBJ1-4; D ambiguous. Per the germline V gene, CDR1 is KGHSH and CDR2 is LQKENI. This CDR3 contains 15 residues. V was cut by 3 bases and J by 4 bases, with 12 bases left in between. Filled out from reference TRBV18 and TRBJ1-4, the complete variable domain reads NAGVMQNPRHLVRRRGQEARLRCSPMKGHSHVYWYRQLPEEGLKFMVYLQKENIIDESGMPKERFSAEFPKEGPSILRIQQVVRGDSAAYFCASSPPSEGNEKLFFGSGTQLSVL.

Only one count was recorded for this clone. This chain links TRBV7-6 with TRBJ2-1; unclear D gene. Trimming pared 1 base from V and 7 bases from J, leaving 8 bases between. This CDR3 has 13 residues. Germline loops: CDR1 SGHVS, CDR2 FNYEAQ. The CDR3 nucleotides are TGTGCCAGCAGCTTAGGGTCCACAAATGAGCAGTTCTTC. This encodes CASSLGSTNEQFF.

This chain joins TRBV6-5 and TRBJ2-1; D possibly corresponds to TRBD2 (5 bases). Germline V gives CDR1 MNHEY, CDR2 SVGAGI. V lost 2 bases and J lost 2, with 10 bases in between. This CDR3 comprises 15 residues. For the CDR3, the DNA is TGTGCCAGCAGTTACGGCGGGCCAACCTACAATGAGCAGTTCTTC. Its translation: CASSYGGPTYNEQFF.

The genes are TRBV6-1 and TRBJ2-7; D not certain. The ends were cut back, 3 bases at V and 3 bases at J, with 6 bases in the middle. The CDR3 covers 12 residues. In germline, CDR1 is MNHNS, CDR2 SASEGT. CDR3 sequence (DNA): TGTGCCAGCAGTGAGACCTTCTACGAGCAGTACTTC. Translation gives CASSETFYEQYF.

The V call is TRBV9, the J call TRBJ2-1, with 7 bases matching TRBD1. The CDR3 sequence is 22 residues long. From germline, CDR1 is SGDLS and CDR2 YYNGEE. Trimming at V came to 0 bases and at J to 0 bases, leaving 21 bases not matched to a gene. CDR3 DNA sequence: TGTGCCAGCAGCGTAGCCCACGAGGGGGCTTGGGGTGGGAGAAGCTCCTACAATGAGCAGTTCTTC. The encoded protein is CASSVAHEGAWGGRSSYNEQFF.

V is TRBV28 and J is TRBJ1-1; D possibly corresponds to TRBD1 (5 bases). This CDR3 contains 16 residues. With 6 bases removed from V and 5 bases from J, the gap between germline ends came to 22 bases. Germline V CDR1 and CDR2: MDHEN, SYDVKM. CDR3 nucleotide sequence: TGTGCCAGCAGCTTAGGCGCGGGACTCCGAGGGACTGAAGCTTTCTTT. Translation gives CASSLGAGLRGTEAFF. Drawing the rest from reference TRBV28 and TRBJ1-1, the complete variable domain is DVKVTQSSRYLVKRTGEKVFLECVQDMDHENMFWYRQDPGLGLRLIYFSYDVKMKEKGDIPEGYSVSREKKERFSLILESASTNQTSMYLCASSLGAGLRGTEAFFGQGTRLTVV.

This clone was seen only a few times. CDR3 nucleotides: TGTGCCAGCAGCTCCAGGGCGGCGGGAATAGGCCAGCCCCAGCATTTT. This sequence encodes CASSSRAAGIGQPQHF. The chain has TRBV7-6 and TRBJ1-5; D is possibly TRBD1 (5 bases). V dropped 4 bases and J dropped 7 bases, with 20 bases sitting between them. The CDR3 runs 16 residues. Germline loops: CDR1 SGHVS, CDR2 FNYEAQ.

As for this clone: In the same sample, other DNA sequences code for this CDR3. The CDR3 DNA sequence: TGTGCCAGCAGTTCACCGGGACAGGGTGGCAATGAGCAGTTCTTC. Its protein product is CASSSPGQGGNEQFF. The V call is TRBV28, the J call TRBJ2-1; 9 positions agree with TRBD1. In germline, CDR1 is MDHEN, CDR2 SYDVKM. Losses at the gene ends were 4 bases for V and 6 bases for J; bases not matched to a gene: 7. The CDR3 consists of 15 residues.